This T cell receptor beta chain was sequenced in a study of T cell responses to AZD1222 COVID-19 vaccine. CDR3 length: 14 amino acids. CDR1 is KGHSH and CDR2 is LQKENI in the germline V gene. V dropped 0 bases and J dropped 6 bases, with 12 bases sitting between them. Clones were read by immunoSEQ multiplex PCR, and TCRdb kept only the in-frame ones, dropping some. Here the sample spans around 85,000 clones, 90% being singletons. The sample holds a few counts of this clone. The source material was peripheral blood, sampled 28 days after the second AZD1222 dose. The V and J genes are TRBV18 and TRBJ2-7; a possible D gene is TRBD2 (5 bases). This receptor was identified in an adult who received the AZD1222 COVID-19 vaccine. CDR3 sequence reads: CASSPPTRMGEQYF. CDR3 nucleotide sequence: TGTGCCAGCTCACCACCAACTAGGATGGGCGAGCAGTACTTC.